The clone carrying this TCR beta chain was seen many times. Its antigen is still unknown. These data belong to a study of T cell repertoires in cytomegalovirus infection. Study-level information: CMV infection plus the matching HLA type was flagged by public TCR beta signatures.

Study results and limitations: People with CMV and the relevant HLA were identified by cumulative public TCR beta family frequency. Dominating the ex vivo response were TCR beta clonotypes that were CMV-specific and HLA-C-restricted.

TCRdb ran MiXCR on the reads and lists one entry per CDR3 protein. The table includes 400,000 to 550,000 distinct CDR3 sequences, about 11% detected once. CDR3 length: 14 amino acids. With 3 bases removed from V and 6 bases from J, the gap between germline ends came to 13 bases. Sequencing was carried out using PBMCs. The gene calls are TRBV12-3 or TRBV12-4 and TRBJ2-3, with D perhaps matching TRBD2 (7 bases). This receptor was taken from a human donor in good health (CMV status not recorded). Some clones in this sample may be carry-over from other donors' samples. This CDR3 reads CASSFGGRGDTQYF. CDR3 nucleotides: TGTGCCAGCAGTTTCGGGGGGCGCGGGGATACGCAGTATTTT.